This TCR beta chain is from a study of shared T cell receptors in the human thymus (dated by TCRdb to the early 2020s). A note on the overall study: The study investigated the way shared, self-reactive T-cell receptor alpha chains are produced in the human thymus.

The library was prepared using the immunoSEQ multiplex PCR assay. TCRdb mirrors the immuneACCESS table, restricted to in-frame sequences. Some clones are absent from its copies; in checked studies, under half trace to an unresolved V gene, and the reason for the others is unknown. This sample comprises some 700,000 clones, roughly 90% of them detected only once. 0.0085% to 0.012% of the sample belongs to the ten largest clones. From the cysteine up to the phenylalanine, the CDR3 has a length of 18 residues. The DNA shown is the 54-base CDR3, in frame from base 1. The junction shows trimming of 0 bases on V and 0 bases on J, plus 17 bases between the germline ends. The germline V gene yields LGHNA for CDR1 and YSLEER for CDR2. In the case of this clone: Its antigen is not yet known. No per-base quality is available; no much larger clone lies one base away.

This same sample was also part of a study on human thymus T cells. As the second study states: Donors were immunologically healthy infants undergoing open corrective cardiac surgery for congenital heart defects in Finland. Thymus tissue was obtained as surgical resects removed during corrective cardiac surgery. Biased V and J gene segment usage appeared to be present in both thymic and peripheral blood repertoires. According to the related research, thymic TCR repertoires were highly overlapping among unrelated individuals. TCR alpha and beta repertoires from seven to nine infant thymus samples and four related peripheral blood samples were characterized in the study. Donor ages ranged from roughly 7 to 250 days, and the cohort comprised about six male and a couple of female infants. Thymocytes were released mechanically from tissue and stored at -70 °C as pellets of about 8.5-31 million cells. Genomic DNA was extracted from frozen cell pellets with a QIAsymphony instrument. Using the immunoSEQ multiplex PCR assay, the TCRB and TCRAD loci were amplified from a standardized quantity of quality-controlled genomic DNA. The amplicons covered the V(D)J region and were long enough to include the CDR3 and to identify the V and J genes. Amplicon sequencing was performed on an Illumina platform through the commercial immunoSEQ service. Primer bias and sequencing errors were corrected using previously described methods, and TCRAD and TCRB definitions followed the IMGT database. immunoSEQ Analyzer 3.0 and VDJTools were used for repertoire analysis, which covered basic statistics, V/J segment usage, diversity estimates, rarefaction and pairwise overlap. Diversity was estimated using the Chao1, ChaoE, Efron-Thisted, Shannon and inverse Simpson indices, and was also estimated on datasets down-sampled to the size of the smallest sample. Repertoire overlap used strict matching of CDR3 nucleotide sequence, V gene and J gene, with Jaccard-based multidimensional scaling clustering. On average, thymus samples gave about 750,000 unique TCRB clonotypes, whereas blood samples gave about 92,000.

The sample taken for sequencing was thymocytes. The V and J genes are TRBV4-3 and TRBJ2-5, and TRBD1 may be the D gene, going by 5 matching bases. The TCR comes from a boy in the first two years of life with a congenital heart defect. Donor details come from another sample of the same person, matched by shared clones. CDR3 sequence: CASSQDESVDTYQETQYF. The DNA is TGCGCCAGCAGCCAAGATGAGTCGGTGGACACATACCAAGAGACCCAGTACTTC.